A single sample gave rise to the 27 T cell receptor beta chains below, sequenced in a study of response to subunit inactivated influenza vaccine. MiXCR was run by TCRdb on the RT-PCR reads, yielding one entry per CDR3 protein. The sample yields hundreds of thousands of distinct CDR3 sequences, 11% seen once. The sample was also linked to a second study, of T cells expressing NK-cell markers. That paper adds: The authors made TCR beta cDNA libraries by 5'RACE template switching. This switching added a universal primer site and UMIs.

Sequencing used PBMCs from blood, obtained on the day of vaccination. The receptors derive from a man over 45 who received an inactivated influenza vaccine.

The CDR3 sequence: CATSRGSGKGETQYF. For the CDR3, the DNA is TGTGCCACCAGCAGAGGTAGCGGGAAGGGAGAGACCCAGTACTTC. The chain recombines TRBV15 with TRBJ2-5; 8 bases match TRBD2. Per the germline V gene, CDR1 is LNHNV and CDR2 is YYDKDF (reference sequence). Trimming cost V 1 base and J 4 bases; bases outside gene matches: 5. The CDR3 sequence is 15 residues long.

This clonotype was seen many times. V and J are TRBV6-5 and TRBJ2-1, with D maybe TRBD1 (5 bases). V was trimmed by 0 bases and J by 2 bases, leaving 14 bases between them. The CDR3 is 17 amino acids. From germline, CDR1 is MNHEY and CDR2 SVGAGI. CDR3 in amino acids: CASSYSGAGRTYNEQFF. CDR3 DNA: TGTGCCAGCAGTTACTCAGGGGCAGGACGTACCTACAATGAGCAGTTCTTC.

This clonotype was counted a few times. V is TRBV7-3 and J is TRBJ1-6, with D possibly TRBD1 on 5 matching bases. Germline V gene data show CDR1 as SGHTA and CDR2 as FQGTGA. There are 15 residues in the CDR3. V was clipped by 6 bases and J by 5 bases, with 14 bases between them. The CDR3: CASSQKAGNNSPLHF. CDR3 coding DNA: TGTGCCAGCAGTCAAAAGGCAGGGAATAATTCACCCCTCCACTTT.

The chain joins TRBV4-1 to TRBJ2-3; D is possibly TRBD1 (5 bases). Between the trimmed V and J ends, which lost 4 bases and 3 bases, there was a span of 8 bases. Germline V gives CDR1 MGHRA, CDR2 YSYEKL. The CDR3 is 13 residues long. The CDR3 DNA reads as TGCGCCAGCAGCCGACAGCGAACAGATACGCAGTATTTT. Residues: CASSRQRTDTQYF.

This clonotype was observed a few times. J is TRBJ1-1 and V is TRBV5-1; D call uncertain. This CDR3 region has 15 residues. Trimming removed 4 bases from V and 1 base from J, with 14 bases in between. Germline V gives CDR1 SGHRS, CDR2 YFSETQ. CDR3 DNA: TGCGCCAGCAGCCCCGCGGTTGAACCGAACACTGAAGCTTTCTTT. This gives the protein CASSPAVEPNTEAFF.

The DNA of the CDR3 is TGTGCCAGCAGATTGGACTCCCTGCCTTACAATGAGCAGTTCTTC. Its translation is CASRLDSLPYNEQFF. This sequence joins TRBV7-2 and TRBJ2-1; D is perhaps TRBD2 (5 bases). Trimming took 6 bases from V and 4 from J, leaving 16 bases between them. The CDR3 totals 15 residues. The germline V gene has CDR1 SGHTA and CDR2 FQGNSA.

This clonotype has more than one count but fewer than ten. The chain has TRBV9 and TRBJ2-1, with TRBD2 matching 12 bases. This CDR3 comprises 16 residues. V trimming: 3 bases; J trimming: 4 bases; junction bases outside the gene matches: 5. Germline V gene data show CDR1 as SGDLS and CDR2 as YYNGEE. Here the CDR3 reads CASSGASGRGYNEQFF. The DNA of the CDR3 is TGTGCCAGCAGCGGTGCTAGCGGGAGGGGATACAATGAGCAGTTCTTC.

This clonotype was picked up a small number of times. This chain uses TRBV24-1 with TRBJ2-1; 8 bases align to TRBD1. V gave up 7 bases and J gave up 6 bases; unmatched junction bases: 10. The CDR3 sequence is 15 residues long. CDR1 and CDR2 (germline): KGHDR, SFDVKD. The CDR3 DNA is TGTGCCACCAGCCTGACAGGGGCGAAGGGCAATGAGCAGTTCTTC. Translation gives CATSLTGAKGNEQFF.

This clonotype appeared a few times. The V call is TRBV5-1, the J call TRBJ2-7, with 11 positions matching TRBD1. The CDR3 length is 15 residues. From germline, CDR1 is SGHRS and CDR2 YFSETQ. The trim removed 0 bases at V and 5 bases at J, leaving 4 bases unmatched. The CDR3 is CASSLGTGGINEQYF. In DNA form, the CDR3 reads TGCGCCAGCAGCTTGGGGACAGGGGGCATCAACGAGCAGTACTTC.

The rearrangement links TRBV4-1 to TRBJ1-5, with D tentatively TRBD1 (6 bases). The CDR3 covers 15 residues. The germline gives CDR1 MGHRA, CDR2 YSYEKL. Deletions cut 1 base from V and 2 bases from J, with 9 bases between. The CDR3 bases are TGCGCCAGCAGCCAAGTCCCAGGGGGCAATCAGCCCCAGCATTTT. Amino acid sequence: CASSQVPGGNQPQHF.

This clonotype has at least ten counts. The DNA for the CDR3 is TGTGCCAGCAGTTACGAGGTCCCAAGAGATCAGCCCCAGCATTTT. Its translation is CASSYEVPRDQPQHF. The gene calls are TRBV6-2 or TRBV6-3 and TRBJ1-5, with D unresolved. Trimming shortened V by 2 bases and J by 5 bases, and 13 bases separated the two germline ends. CDR1 MNHEY and CDR2 SVGEGT come from the germline V gene. The CDR3 length is 15 residues.

The table lists this clonotype with a few counts. DNA for the CDR3: TGTGCCATCAAGAGCTTGAATGAGCAGTTCTTC. Its translation is CAIKSLNEQFF. The chain joins TRBV10-3 to TRBJ2-1; no definite D call. Trimming cost V 7 bases and J 7 bases, with 8 bases left between them. The CDR3 loop spans 11 amino acids. Germline CDR1 and CDR2: ENHRY and SYGVKD.

This clonotype came up a few times. The V and J genes are TRBV6-7 and TRBJ2-5; maybe TRBD1 (6 bases). TRBV6-7 qualifies as an ORF whose function is uncertain. V gave up 2 bases and J gave up 2 bases, with 15 bases separating them. This CDR3 spans 16 amino acids. The CDR3 reads CASSYPQDRRQETQYF. DNA of the CDR3: TGTGCCAGCAGTTACCCCCAAGACAGGCGGCAAGAGACCCAGTACTTC.

This clonotype occurred a few times. The gene calls are TRBV12-3 or TRBV12-4 and TRBJ2-7, with TRBD1 matching over 7 bases. This CDR3 is built from 15 residues. The J segment lost 2 bases and the V segment lost 6 bases, leaving 10 bases of the junction unmatched. The DNA for the CDR3 is TGTGCCAGCAGGGGCATGGGGACAGTTGCCTACGAGCAGTACTTC. This encodes CASRGMGTVAYEQYF.

This clonotype was seen ten or more times. The V gene is TRBV2, the J gene TRBJ2-3, with a possible D match to TRBD2 (5 bases). The CDR3 sequence is 13 residues long. Germline V CDR1 and CDR2: SNHLY, FYNNEI. The V gene lost 6 bases and the J gene lost 1 base, with 8 bases spanning the gap. CDR3 in amino acids: CASSSGGTDTQYF. The DNA for the CDR3 is TGTGCCAGCAGCTCCGGGGGCACAGATACGCAGTATTTT.

This clonotype was seen only once. The rearrangement joins TRBV18 to TRBJ2-3; D ambiguous. The ends were cut back, 0 bases at V and 0 bases at J, with 10 bases in the middle. Germline V gene sequence: CDR1 KGHSH, CDR2 LQKENI. The CDR3 totals 16 residues. In DNA, the CDR3 is TGTGCCAGCTCACCACCCGGGCAAACTAGCACAGATACGCAGTATTTT. Translated, it gives CASSPPGQTSTDTQYF.

This clonotype has only a few counts. The chain couples TRBV15 to TRBJ2-7, with 7 bases lining up with TRBD2. CDR1 LNHNV and CDR2 YYDKDF come from the germline V gene (reference sequence). The junction had 14 bases not matched to a gene; V was cut back by 3 bases and J by 6 bases. This CDR3 spans 16 amino acids. Here the CDR3 reads CATSRETREVSGEQYF. CDR3 nucleotide sequence: TGTGCCACCAGCAGGGAAACTCGGGAGGTGAGTGGCGAGCAGTACTTC.

This clonotype was recorded a few times. The rearrangement joins TRBV12-3 or TRBV12-4 to TRBJ2-3, with D perhaps given as TRBD1 or TRBD2 (6 bases each). This CDR3 is built from 14 residues. The V end lost 4 bases, the J end lost 2 bases, and 10 bases lay between the germline ends. CDR3 bases: TGTGCCAGCAGTTACAGGGAGGACACAGATACGCAGTATTTT. Translation: CASSYREDTDTQYF.

J is TRBJ2-7 and V is TRBV20-1, with D perhaps TRBD1 (5 bases). The V and J ends lost 5 bases and 2 bases respectively, with 22 bases between them. The CDR3 is 16 amino acids. Germline V lookup: CDR1 DFQATT, CDR2 SNEGSKA (reference sequence). Here the CDR3 DNA reads TGCAGTGCTCCCCCCGTCCCCCTACAGGCTCCCTACGAGCAGTACTTC. Translation gives CSAPPVPLQAPYEQYF.

This clonotype appeared a few times. V and J are TRBV21-1 and TRBJ2-6; the D call TRBD1 from the table was never checked on the DNA. TRBV21-1 is described as a pseudogene. The CDR3 is 17 amino acids. The DNA for the CDR3 is TGTGCCAGCAGCGATCCCGGGACAACCTCTGGGGCCAACGTCCTGACTTTC. This encodes CASSDPGTTSGANVLTF.

In this sample, this clonotype turned up many times. V gene TRBV7-3 combines with J gene TRBJ2-3, with D perhaps matching TRBD1 (5 bases). The length of the CDR3 is 15 residues. Germline loops: CDR1 SGHTA, CDR2 FQGTGA. Trimming took 0 bases from V and 6 from J, leaving 13 bases between them. The CDR3 loop is CASSLTPMTEDTQYF. The CDR3, as DNA: TGTGCCAGCAGCTTAACGCCAATGACAGAGGATACGCAGTATTTT.

The sample holds many counts of this clonotype. This chain joins TRBV9 and TRBJ2-3, with a possible D match to TRBD2 (5 bases). The CDR3 length is 17 residues. V was trimmed by 3 bases and J by 0 bases, leaving 17 bases between them. Per the germline V gene, CDR1 is SGDLS and CDR2 is YYNGEE. This CDR3 is CASSAGRVAISTDTQYF. The CDR3 nucleotides read TGTGCCAGCAGCGCCGGGCGGGTAGCGATAAGCACAGATACGCAGTATTTT.

This chain links TRBV30 with TRBJ2-7; D is uncertain. From germline, CDR1 is GTSNPN and CDR2 SVGIG (reference sequence). The CDR3 covers 14 residues. V was shortened by 0 bases and J by 5 bases, with 14 bases between the two germline ends. This CDR3 reads CAWSVHTATNEQYF. The CDR3 bases are TGTGCCTGGAGTGTACATACAGCAACTAACGAGCAGTACTTC.

There are many counts of this clonotype. V is TRBV7-2 and J is TRBJ2-4; D uncertain. Germline V gene lookup returns CDR1 SGHTA and CDR2 FQGNSA. V was shortened by 1 base and J by 5 bases, with 9 bases between the two germline ends. The length of the CDR3 is 14 residues. The CDR3 bases are TGTGCCAGCAGCTTAGAAGTTGCAGAAAACATTCAGTACTTC. This encodes CASSLEVAENIQYF.

V gene TRBV29-1 combines with J gene TRBJ1-2; 9 bases are shared with TRBD1. This CDR3 region has 13 residues. V gave up 6 bases and J gave up 2 bases; unmatched junction bases: 4. Germline lookup yields CDR1 SQVTM and CDR2 ANQGSEA. CDR3 residues: CSVGQGRNYGYTF. The CDR3 region has the DNA TGCAGCGTAGGACAGGGGAGGAACTATGGCTACACCTTC.

The sample holds a few counts of this clonotype. V and J are TRBV29-1 and TRBJ2-7; 7 positions match TRBD2. This CDR3 contains 14 residues. Looked up from germline, CDR1 is SQVTM and CDR2 is ANQGSEA. Trimming took 1 base from V and 3 from J; bases not matched to a gene: 6. The CDR3 coding sequence is TGCAGCGTTGAAGTGCGGGAGAGAAGCTACGAGCAGTACTTC. Translation gives CSVEVRERSYEQYF.

This rearrangement joins TRBV3-1 to TRBJ2-4; D call uncertain. V was pared by 0 bases and J by 7 bases, with 1 base between. The CDR3 spans 11 residues. The germline gives CDR1 LGHDT, CDR2 YNNKEL (reference sequence). CDR3 sequence: CASSQENIQYF. DNA for the CDR3: TGTGCCAGCAGCCAAGAGAACATTCAGTACTTC. The whole variable domain, remainder taken from reference TRBV3-1 and TRBJ2-4, is DTAVSQTPKYLVTQMGNDKSIKCEQNLGHDTMYWYKQDSKKFLKIMFSYNNKELIINETVPNRFSPKSPDKAHLNLHINSLELGDSAVYFCASSQENIQYFGAGTRLSVL.